Each of the 15 T cell receptor beta chains below was sequenced from the same sample in a study of blood T cells in healthy people across ages (dated by TCRdb to 2013 to 2016). Receptor amplification or capture employed 5' RACE. Sequenced using an Illumina HiSeq 2500. A second roughly 7 to 11 cycle PCR used a sample-barcoded 5' primer and a J-beta primer mix. Using fastp trimming at Q25 and MiXCR clonotype assembly, TCRdb reanalyzed the public sequencing data and kept in-frame beta chains. Rows are combined by CDR3 protein, so each entry shows the most common genes and DNA. The sample table shows about 1.8 million distinct CDR3 sequences, and about 50% are seen once. The top ten constitute approximately 2.1% of the sample. Sequenced material: blood. Every receptor here comes from a woman aged 35 to 49 in good health.

The chain uses TRBV5-1 and TRBJ1-2; a possible D gene is TRBD1 (6 bases). CDR3 length: 14 amino acids. CDR1 is SGHRS and CDR2 is YFSETQ in the germline V gene. Trimming took off 1 base at V and 4 bases at J, with 11 bases between the two ends. CDR3 residues: CASSLTGQTYGYTF. The CDR3 region has the DNA TGCGCCAGCAGCTTGACAGGACAGACCTATGGCTACACCTTC.

This sequence joins TRBV20-1 and TRBJ2-7; D unresolved. This CDR3 comprises 13 residues. CDR1 is DFQATT and CDR2 is SNEGSKA in the germline V gene (reference sequence). V was shortened by 4 bases and J by 7 bases, with 17 bases between the two germline ends. In DNA form, the CDR3 reads TGCAGTGCTAACACGGGCCAATCCCAGGAGCAGTACTTC. It translates to CSANTGQSQEQYF.

This clonotype has only a few counts. CDR3: CASSYIAGAGSEQYF. CDR3 in DNA: TGTGCCAGCAGTTATATCGCGGGGGCGGGCAGCGAGCAGTACTTC. The chain joins TRBV6-5 to TRBJ2-7, with D possibly being TRBD2 (7 bases). V shed 3 bases and J shed 6 bases, with 18 bases lying between them. The CDR3 spans 15 residues. From germline, CDR1 is MNHEY and CDR2 SVGAGI.

The rearrangement joins TRBV29-1 to TRBJ1-5, with D perhaps matching TRBD1 (5 bases). V lost 6 bases and J lost 9, with 18 bases in between. Germline CDR1 SQVTM, CDR2 ANQGSEA. This CDR3 is built from 13 residues. The CDR3 spells CSVGRDPGAPQHF. DNA for the CDR3: TGCAGCGTCGGCCGGGACCCGGGAGCGCCCCAGCATTTT.

In regard to this clonotype: The junction departs from germline at one end; a sequencing error may be responsible. J is TRBJ2-7 and V is TRBV4-1; tentatively, D is TRBD2 (6 bases). Germline V gene data show CDR1 as MGHRA and CDR2 as YSYEKL. This CDR3 spans 15 amino acids. This chain's CDR3 is CASSQGAGSSCEQYF. The CDR3 DNA sequence: TGCGCCAGCAGCCAAGGGGCGGGGTCCTCCTGCGAGCAGTACTTC.

The chain recombines TRBV6-2 or TRBV6-3 with TRBJ2-7; unclear D gene. The CDR3 has 14 amino acids. V dropped 6 bases and J dropped 3 bases, with 15 bases sitting between them. Germline V gives CDR1 MNHEY, CDR2 SVGEGT. The CDR3 sequence: CASSDPSPSYEQYF. The DNA of the CDR3 is TGTGCCAGCAGCGACCCTAGTCCCAGCTACGAGCAGTACTTC.

The sample holds a few counts of this clonotype. A read error may account for a junction end that differs from germline. The chain recombines TRBV4-2 with TRBJ1-2, with TRBD1 matching 7 bases. The CDR3 covers 14 residues. In germline, CDR1 is LGHNA, CDR2 YNFKEQ. The CDR3 nucleotides read TGTGCCAGCAACCAAGGACAGGTCTCCGGTGGCTACACCTTC. Protein product: CASNQGQVSGGYTF.

This clonotype was counted between two and nine times. V is TRBV28 and J is TRBJ2-5; D assignment may be TRBD1 or TRBD2 (5 bases each). The CDR3 covers 12 residues. The germline gives CDR1 MDHEN, CDR2 SYDVKM. With 6 bases removed from V and 11 bases from J, the gap between germline ends came to 16 bases. The DNA for the CDR3 is TGTGCCAGCAGAATCTCATCGGGACGGCAGTACTTC. It translates to CASRISSGRQYF.

This clonotype was recorded once. This chain links TRBV20-1 with TRBJ1-6; weak D call: TRBD1 (6 bases). This CDR3 contains 14 residues. Germline CDR1 DFQATT, CDR2 SNEGSKA (reference sequence). Trimming left V 6 bases short and J 8 bases short, with 17 bases between. DNA of the CDR3: TGCAGTGCGGCCTTCGGGGGGCAGGATTCACCCCTCCACTTT. Translating gives CSAAFGGQDSPLHF.

Here the CDR3 DNA reads TGTGCCAGCAGTGAAGGGCTTCCCTCCTACAATGAGCAGTTCTTC. It yields the protein CASSEGLPSYNEQFF. J is TRBJ2-1 and V is TRBV6-1; D not resolved. This CDR3 comprises 15 residues. Germline CDR1 is MNHNS and CDR2 is SASEGT. With 1 base removed from V and 0 bases from J, the gap between germline ends came to 7 bases.

This clonotype has only a few counts. V gene TRBV25-1 combines with J gene TRBJ2-1, with D possibly matching TRBD2 (5 bases). Deletions cut 0 bases from V and 7 bases from J, with 13 bases between. In germline, CDR1 is MGHDK, CDR2 SYGVNS. The CDR3 length is 15 residues. The CDR3 region is CASSEYVRRGNEQFF. The CDR3 region has the DNA TGTGCCAGCAGTGAATATGTCCGTCGGGGAAATGAGCAGTTCTTC.

The chain has TRBV29-1 and TRBJ2-5; TRBD2 agrees at 8 bases. CDR1 SQVTM and CDR2 ANQGSEA come from the germline V gene. V was clipped by 4 bases and J by 5 bases; unmatched bases: 12. CDR3 length equals 15 residues. Here the CDR3 DNA reads TGCAGCGTTGGGGGAGTGGCGGGGGGCTGGGAGACCCAGTACTTC. It is translated as CSVGGVAGGWETQYF.

The table lists this clonotype with a few counts. This may come from a read error, since a much larger clone is one base off. This sequence joins TRBV24-1 and TRBJ2-1; D unclear. The V gene's germline CDR1 is KGHDR and CDR2 SFDVKD. CDR3 length equals 14 residues. Trimming left V 4 bases short and J 13 bases short, with 19 bases between. The CDR3 DNA sequence: TGTGCCACCAGTGACTCAGGACGGAAAGAGACCCAGTTCTTC. It encodes CATSDSGRKETQFF.

This clonotype has just a few counts. The chain has TRBV6-5 and TRBJ1-2, with 9 bases matching TRBD1. Germline lookup yields CDR1 MNHEY and CDR2 SVGAGI. The CDR3 runs to 14 residues. V dropped 6 bases and J dropped 3; count of bases not matched to a gene: 5. The CDR3 region has the DNA TGTGCCAGCAGGGGCCGGGACAGGGACTATGGCTACACCTTC. Translating it yields CASRGRDRDYGYTF.

CDR3 in amino acids: CASSLARGQGYHEQYF. The CDR3, as DNA: TGTGCCAGCAGCTTAGCCAGGGGGCAGGGTTACCACGAGCAGTACTTC. The chain has TRBV7-8 and TRBJ2-7; 8 nucleotides line up with TRBD1. The germline CDR1 and CDR2 sequences are SGHVS and FQNEAQ. The CDR3 contains 16 residues. Unmatched junction bases numbered 9, after V lost 0 bases and J lost 5 bases.